This is a list of T cell receptor beta chains from one sample in a study of T cells expressing NK-cell markers. From its re-call of the 5' RACE reads, TCRdb lists each CDR3 protein once, without DNA. There are about 32,000 distinct CDR3 sequences in the sample, with about 55% held by the top ten. Sequenced: blood T cells: a sorted CD56 or NKG2C T cell subset, CD4+ or CD8+ T cells, or bulk PBMC T cells (not recorded which). Source of these receptors: a woman between 18 and 69 years old in good health. The CDR3 runs from the conserved cysteine through the conserved F or W. Only part of the rows carry a size: once, few, many, or a class if the clone is expanded.

j_call	clone_size	v_call	cdr3_aa
TRBJ2-4	.	TRBV4-1	CASSQDRPGLAGTIAKNIQYF
TRBJ2-1	.	TRBV6-1	CASSELASGRYNEQFF
TRBJ2-7	.	TRBV2	CASIPGSSYEQYF
TRBJ2-1	.	TRBV4-1	CASSQVERGGLDEQFF
TRBJ2-7	.	TRBV30	CAWSLGSGTYEQYF
TRBJ2-1	.	TRBV7-9	CASSPHTSASSYNEQFF
TRBJ2-3	.	TRBV27	CASSLGPGGTQYF
TRBJ2-4	.	TRBV28	CASAGVSGIQYF
TRBJ1-3	.	TRBV27	CASSSGRTSNTIYF
TRBJ2-7	.	TRBV29-1	CSAIQGVNNEQYF
TRBJ2-7	.	TRBV27	CASSSGRGYEQYF
TRBJ2-2	.	TRBV3-1	CASSPTSGPNTGELFF
TRBJ2-7	.	TRBV4-1	CASSQDRDNYEQYF
TRBJ2-1	.	TRBV2	CASSVFPPGNEQFF
TRBJ2-1	.	TRBV7-3	CASSLVGLGNEQFF
TRBJ1-2	.	TRBV15	CATSIGQGAYGYTF
TRBJ1-5	.	TRBV5-1	CASSPGTDNNQPQHF
TRBJ1-2	.	TRBV6-1	CASSLQGTDYGYTF
TRBJ2-6	.	TRBV2	CASKDSGANVLTF
TRBJ2-1	.	TRBV4-1	CASSQPGQGALEQFF
TRBJ2-1	.	TRBV7-9	CAREEVRGSYNEQFF
TRBJ2-1	.	TRBV5-1	CASSLNPGLAGLSRNEQFF
TRBJ1-1	.	TRBV7-9	CASSTGETGVTEAFF
TRBJ2-7	.	TRBV30	CAWNKGRGLQYF
TRBJ2-7	.	TRBV5-1	CASSPSSERGEYEQYF
TRBJ1-2	.	TRBV29-1	CSVDAEMEYGYTF
TRBJ1-1	.	TRBV24-1	CATSDFGSWNTEAFF
TRBJ2-3	.	TRBV15	CATPQRGRRERRTADTQYF
TRBJ2-1	.	TRBV24-1	CATSDFSEDNEQFF
TRBJ2-3	.	TRBV12-3/TRBV12-4	CASTKGNTQYF
TRBJ2-5	large	TRBV7-9	CASSNRQGASQTQYF
TRBJ2-2	.	TRBV4-1	CASSQDISGETGELFF
TRBJ2-1	.	TRBV7-8	CASSLAGGGAYEQFF
TRBJ2-1	.	TRBV20-1	CSAARGQGPAGEQFF
TRBJ2-1	.	TRBV15	CATSRVGTGGEDEQFF
TRBJ2-7	.	TRBV20-1	CSAGTSGTYEQYF
TRBJ1-2	.	TRBV27	CASSSLLGLSGYTF
TRBJ2-1	.	TRBV12-3/TRBV12-4	CASTEQGWEQFF
TRBJ2-1	.	TRBV10-2	CASSAGTPNEQFF
TRBJ2-1	.	TRBV5-1	CASSPRGRSSYNEQFF
TRBJ1-3	.	TRBV7-3	CASSSSGTDGNTIYF
TRBJ2-2	.	TRBV27	CASSLMGNTGELFF
TRBJ2-2	.	TRBV9	CASSGPSGGADTGELFF
TRBJ2-7	.	TRBV6-1	CASSVKRTSGSSYEQYF
TRBJ2-7	.	TRBV9	CASSVGGTYYEQYF